This T cell receptor beta chain was sequenced for a study of OX40 agonist ivuxolimab in advanced cancers. Study summary: Ivuxolimab, an antibody acting as an agonist of OX40 (CD134), was used to treat patients.

TCRdb keeps only in-frame clones here, not all; method: immunoSEQ multiplex PCR. The sample lists tens of thousands of clones, just under 90% occurring once. Exclusion applied to patients with autoimmune disease history or systemic immunosuppression. This clone occurred a few times. Sequenced material: CD4+ or CD8+ T cells sorted from blood, taken in a trial of the OX40 agonist ivuxolimab. The receptor comes from an adult with an advanced solid tumor such as melanoma, head and neck, liver or kidney cancer.

CDR3: CASSPRWGSYEQYF. As DNA, the CDR3 is TGTGCCAGCAGTCCCAGATGGGGCTCGTACGAGCAGTACTTC. The chain joins TRBV9 to TRBJ2-7; tentative D call: TRBD1 (5 bases). Germline V gives CDR1 SGDLS, CDR2 YYNGEE. V dropped 5 bases and J dropped 4 bases, with 16 bases sitting between them. The CDR3 covers 14 residues.